One sample yielded the 3 T cell receptor beta chains listed below, sequenced in a study of early T cells in non-severe SARS-CoV-2 infection. TCRdb ran MiXCR on the 5' RACE reads and lists one entry per CDR3 protein. The sample records approximately 30,000 distinct CDR3 sequences, 4.5% to 6% being singletons. Sequenced sample: whole blood. The receptor source for this set is an adult who was a healthcare worker with PCR-confirmed SARS-CoV-2 infection or an uninfected control (not recorded which).

This sequence joins TRBV7-2 and TRBJ2-2; D is unresolved. V lost 2 bases, J lost 6 bases, and 4 bases lay in between. CDR1 and CDR2 (germline): SGHTA, FQGNSA. The CDR3 contains 12 residues. CDR3 loop: CASSLYSGELFF. Here the CDR3 DNA reads TGTGCCAGCAGCTTATATTCCGGGGAGCTGTTTTTT.

This clonotype has more than one count but fewer than ten. The chain is built from TRBV19 and TRBJ1-2; 9 nucleotides align to TRBD1. Per the germline V gene, CDR1 is LNHDA and CDR2 is SQIVND (reference sequence). The ends lost 4 bases at V and 0 bases at J; junction bases unmatched: 12. This CDR3 contains 18 residues. CDR3 nucleotide sequence: TGTGCCAGTAGTACCCTTCCCGGGACAGGGCCTACTAACTATGGCTACACCTTC. Protein product: CASSTLPGTGPTNYGYTF.

This clonotype was recorded many times. The chain combines TRBV4-1 with TRBJ1-3; D remains unclear. Germline V gene data show CDR1 as MGHRA and CDR2 as YSYEKL. The CDR3 runs 16 residues. The ends were cut back, 0 bases at V and 0 bases at J, with 9 bases in the middle. CDR3 amino acids: CASSQEGYSSGNTIYF. The CDR3 DNA sequence: TGCGCCAGCAGCCAAGAAGGGTACAGCTCTGGAAACACCATATATTTT.